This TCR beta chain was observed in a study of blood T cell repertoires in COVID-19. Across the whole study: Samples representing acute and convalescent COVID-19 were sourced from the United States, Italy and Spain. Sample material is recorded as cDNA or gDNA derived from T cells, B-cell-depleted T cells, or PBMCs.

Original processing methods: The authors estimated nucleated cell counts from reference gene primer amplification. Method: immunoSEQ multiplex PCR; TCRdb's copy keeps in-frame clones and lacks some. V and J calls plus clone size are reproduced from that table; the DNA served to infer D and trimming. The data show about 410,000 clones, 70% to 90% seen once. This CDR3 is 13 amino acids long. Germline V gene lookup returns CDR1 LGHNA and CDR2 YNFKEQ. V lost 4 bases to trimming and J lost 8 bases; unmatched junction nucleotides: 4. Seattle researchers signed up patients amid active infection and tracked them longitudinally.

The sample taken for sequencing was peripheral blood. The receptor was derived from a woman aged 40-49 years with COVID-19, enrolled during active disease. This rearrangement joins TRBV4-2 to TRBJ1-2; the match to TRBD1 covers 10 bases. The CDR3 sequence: CASSPGTGDGYTF. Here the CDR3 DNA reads TGTGCCAGCAGCCCGGGGACAGGGGACGGCTACACCTTC.